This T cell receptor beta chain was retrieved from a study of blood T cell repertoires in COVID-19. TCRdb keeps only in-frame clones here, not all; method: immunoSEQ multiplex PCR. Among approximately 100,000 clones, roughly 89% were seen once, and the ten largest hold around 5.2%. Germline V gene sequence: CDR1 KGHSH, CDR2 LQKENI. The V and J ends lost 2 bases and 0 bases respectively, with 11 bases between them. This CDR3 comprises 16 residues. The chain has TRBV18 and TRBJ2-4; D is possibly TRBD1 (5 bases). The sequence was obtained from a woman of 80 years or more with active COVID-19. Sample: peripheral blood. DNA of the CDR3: TGTGCCAGCTCACCAGGACATCTGCTAGCCAAAAACATTCAGTACTTC. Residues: CASSPGHLLAKNIQYF.